Listed here are 30 T cell receptor beta chains from one sample, sequenced in a study of PD-L1 blockade in urothelial cancer. Specified time point: peripheral blood 6 weeks after treatment start. The method was immunoSEQ multiplex PCR; TCRdb's version includes in-frame clones alone and lacks a portion of them. The sample contains approximately 47,000 clones, around 80% of which appear only once. The sample in question was PBMCs, obtained around atezolizumab (anti-PD-L1) treatment. Source of these receptors: a man aged 70-80 years with urothelial cancer.

The V and J genes are TRBV7-2 and TRBJ2-1; 11 bases are shared with TRBD2. Germline V gene lookup returns CDR1 SGHTA and CDR2 FQGNSA. V shed 6 bases, J shed 3 bases, and the junction held 7 bases outside the gene matches. The length of the CDR3 is 16 residues. Here the CDR3 DNA reads TGTGCCAGCAGTTTTAGCGGGAGGGCGGGCTACAATGAGCAGTTCTTC. Translation: CASSFSGRAGYNEQFF.

This clone has at least ten counts. The chain uses TRBV6-1 and TRBJ1-4; 11 bases are a match to TRBD1. This CDR3 contains 14 residues. With 8 bases clipped from V and 7 bases from J, the junction kept 6 bases outside the gene matches. From germline, CDR1 is MNHNS and CDR2 SASEGT. The CDR3 here is CASRGTGGIEKLFF. For the CDR3, the DNA is TGTGCCAGCCGTGGGACAGGGGGGATTGAAAAACTGTTTTTT.

In nucleotides, the CDR3 is TGTGCCAGTAGTCTCAGGACAGGGGGCGGTGAGCAGTACTTC. Its translation: CASSLRTGGGEQYF. J is TRBJ2-7 and V is TRBV19; TRBD1 agrees at 11 bases. The CDR3 totals 14 residues. Germline CDR1 and CDR2: LNHDA and SQIVND (reference sequence). Trimming cost V 5 bases and J 7 bases; bases outside gene matches: 7.

The genes are TRBV5-6 and TRBJ2-4; TRBD1 might be the D (6 bases). Trimming removed 1 base from V and 7 bases from J, with 9 bases in between. CDR1 is SGHDT, CDR2 YYEEEE, per germline. The CDR3 is 13 residues long. This CDR3 reads CASSLSGVNIQYF. The DNA of the CDR3 is TGTGCCAGCAGCTTGTCAGGGGTGAACATTCAGTACTTC.

The V call is TRBV7-9, the J call TRBJ1-3, with D uncertain. Trimming pared 6 bases from V and 0 bases from J, leaving 12 bases between. This CDR3 has 15 residues. Germline CDR1 is SEHNR and CDR2 is FQNEAQ (reference sequence). Written as DNA, the CDR3 is TGTGCCAGCAGACCAGGACTGAGCTCTGGAAACACCATATATTTT. Translating gives CASRPGLSSGNTIYF.

The chain has TRBV6-1 and TRBJ2-4; D gene uncertain. The CDR3 spans 15 residues. V gave up 2 bases and J gave up 6 bases, with 14 bases separating them. The V gene's germline CDR1 is MNHNS and CDR2 SASEGT. The CDR3 coding sequence is TGTGCCAGCAGTGAATCACGTGAGAGTGGAAACATTCAGTACTTC. Translating it yields CASSESRESGNIQYF.

This clone was seen only a few times. The chain carries TRBV19 and TRBJ1-2, with a possible D match to TRBD1 (5 bases). There are 13 residues in the CDR3. V lost 3 bases to trimming and J lost 1 base, with 6 bases between them. CDR1 is LNHDA and CDR2 is SQIVND in the germline V gene (reference sequence). The DNA for the CDR3 is TGTGCCAGTAGTATGACAGTTAACTATGGCTACACCTTC. This gives the protein CASSMTVNYGYTF.

This clone is a singleton in its sample. The chain is built from TRBV5-4 and TRBJ2-2; D perhaps matches TRBD2 (6 bases). This CDR3 spans 14 amino acids. Per the germline V gene, CDR1 is SGHNT and CDR2 is YYREEE (reference sequence). Trimming took 1 base from V and 6 from J, leaving 10 bases between them. CDR3: CASSLIGGPGELFF. In DNA, the CDR3 is TGTGCCAGCAGCTTGATCGGGGGTCCCGGGGAGCTGTTTTTT.

This sequence joins TRBV6-6 and TRBJ1-5, with TRBD1 identical over 8 bases. Per germline, CDR1 MNHNY and CDR2 SVGAGI (reference sequence). This CDR3 is 15 amino acids long. Germline trimming cut 5 bases from V and 6 bases from J; bases unmatched to any gene: 9. CDR3 nucleotide sequence: TGTGCCAGCAGTCCCGGACAGGGTTCAAGTCAGCCCCAGCATTTT. As protein: CASSPGQGSSQPQHF.

V usage is TRBV30 and J usage is TRBJ2-5; the D gene is possibly TRBD1 (5 bases). This CDR3 contains 13 residues. Germline V lookup: CDR1 GTSNPN, CDR2 SVGIG (reference sequence). Trimming cost V 2 bases and J 10 bases, with 17 bases left between them. The CDR3 DNA follows: TGTGCCTGGAGTCCACACAGGTTAGAAGACCAGTACTTC. Encoded protein: CAWSPHRLEDQYF.

J is TRBJ2-5 and V is TRBV11-2; 8 bases align to TRBD1. Germline V gene data show CDR1 as SGHAT and CDR2 as FQNNGV. With V trimmed by 1 base and J by 5 bases, 6 bases remained unmatched. This CDR3 comprises 15 residues. The CDR3 region has the DNA TGTGCCAGCAGCTTAGCCCACAGGGGGTGGGAGACCCAGTACTTC. This translates into CASSLAHRGWETQYF.

The rearrangement uses TRBV2 and TRBJ1-1, with TRBD1 as a possible D gene (5 bases). V was cut by 3 bases and J by 3 bases, with 11 bases left in between. The CDR3 consists of 14 residues. Germline V gene sequence: CDR1 SNHLY, CDR2 FYNNEI. The CDR3 spells CASSDQGLDTEAFF. In DNA, the CDR3 is TGTGCCAGCAGTGATCAGGGTCTGGACACTGAAGCTTTCTTT.

Here the CDR3 DNA reads TGCGCCAGCAGCCCCCCTATGGACAGACCCTACGAGCAGTACTTC. It yields the protein CASSPPMDRPYEQYF. The chain joins TRBV5-1 to TRBJ2-7, with a possible D match to TRBD1 (6 bases). The germline V gene encodes CDR1 SGHRS and CDR2 YFSETQ. The CDR3 sequence is 15 residues long. Trimming shortened V by 4 bases and J by 2 bases, and 16 bases separated the two germline ends. The entire variable domain, with the rest obtained from reference TRBV5-1 and TRBJ2-7, is as follows: KAGVTQTPRYLIKTRGQQVTLSCSPISGHRSVSWYQQTPGQGLQFLFEYFSETQRNKGNFPGRFSGRQFSNSRSEMNVSTLELGDSALYLCASSPPMDRPYEQYFGPGTRLTVT.

This chain connects TRBV5-4 to TRBJ2-3, with 10 bases lining up with TRBD1. V gave up 4 bases and J gave up 9 bases; unmatched junction bases: 2. This CDR3 comprises 12 residues. Germline values: CDR1 SGHNT, CDR2 YYREEE (reference sequence). The CDR3 DNA reads TGTGCCAGCAGCCGGGGACAGGGGACGCAGTATTTT. Its translation: CASSRGQGTQYF.

The chain uses TRBV18 and TRBJ2-1; the D is unclear. Trimming took 3 bases from V and 6 from J, leaving 3 bases between them. The CDR3 has 11 residues. CDR1 and CDR2 from the germline V gene are KGHSH and LQKENI. The CDR3 loop reads CASSPGNEQFF. Written as DNA, the CDR3 is TGTGCCAGCTCACCCGGCAATGAGCAGTTCTTC.

This clone was recorded a few times. The chain combines TRBV2 with TRBJ2-2; TRBD1 is a possible D gene (5 bases). CDR3 length: 15 amino acids. The V and J ends lost 2 bases and 0 bases respectively, with 7 bases between them. Germline V gives CDR1 SNHLY, CDR2 FYNNEI. The CDR3 region is CASSEIRANTGELFF. For the CDR3, the DNA is TGTGCCAGCAGTGAAATCAGGGCGAACACCGGGGAGCTGTTTTTT.

V usage is TRBV25-1 and J usage is TRBJ1-1; D gene ambiguous. Trimming stripped 3 bases from V and 3 bases from J, with 11 bases between. This CDR3 has 14 amino acids. The V gene's germline CDR1 is MGHDK and CDR2 SYGVNS. The CDR3 reads CASSETEGDTEAFF. The DNA for the CDR3 is TGTGCCAGCAGTGAGACGGAGGGAGACACTGAAGCTTTCTTT.

The V call is TRBV6-4, the J call TRBJ2-1; the match to TRBD2 covers 12 bases. The CDR3 has 15 amino acids. Trimming removed 6 bases from V and 6 bases from J; junction bases left unmatched: 6. The germline V gene encodes CDR1 MRHNA and CDR2 SNTAGT. The CDR3 nucleotides are TGTGCCAGCAGCGAAGGACTAGCGGGGCGCAATGAGCAGTTCTTC. Residues: CASSEGLAGRNEQFF.

This chain connects TRBV28 to TRBJ2-4, with a weak D call TRBD2 (5 bases). V was clipped by 5 bases and J by 9 bases, with 14 bases between them. CDR1 and CDR2 from the germline V gene are MDHEN and SYDVKM. The CDR3 totals 13 residues. As DNA, the CDR3 is TGTGCCAGCAGTACCCAAGACACTAGCATTCAGTACTTC. Translated, it gives CASSTQDTSIQYF.

This clone was picked up a small number of times. The chain employs TRBV4-1 and TRBJ1-1; tentatively, D is TRBD1 (6 bases). The CDR3 is 16 amino acids. Looked up from germline, CDR1 is MGHRA and CDR2 is YSYEKL. Trimming removed 3 bases from V and 4 bases from J, with 18 bases in between. The CDR3 spells CASSQASGGGSTEAFF. DNA for the CDR3: TGCGCCAGCAGCCAGGCCTCTGGGGGCGGCTCCACTGAAGCTTTCTTT.

The rearrangement joins TRBV7-2 to TRBJ1-1; D unresolved. This CDR3 is 14 amino acids long. V was clipped by 5 bases and J by 6 bases, with 16 bases between them. CDR1 is SGHTA and CDR2 is FQGNSA in the germline V gene. The CDR3 DNA sequence: TGTGCCAGCAGCCAAATATTAGAGAGCTCTGAAGCTTTCTTT. Amino acid sequence: CASSQILESSEAFF.

The V call is TRBV28, the J call TRBJ1-2; 11 bases align to TRBD1. CDR1 MDHEN and CDR2 SYDVKM come from the germline V gene. CDR3 length: 14 residues. The V segment lost 7 bases and the J segment 6 bases; nucleotides outside the gene matches: 7. This chain's CDR3 is CASTTGQGANGYTF. As DNA, the CDR3 is TGTGCCAGCACCACTGGACAGGGGGCAAATGGCTACACCTTC.

CDR3 in amino acids: CASSSTRRDLNTEAFF. The CDR3 DNA is TGTGCCAGCAGCTCAACAAGAAGGGACTTGAACACTGAAGCTTTCTTT. The chain uses TRBV7-9 and TRBJ1-1; D possibly corresponds to TRBD1 (5 bases). The length of the CDR3 is 16 residues. Trimming took 4 bases from V and 0 from J, leaving 15 bases between them. Per germline, CDR1 SEHNR and CDR2 FQNEAQ (reference sequence).

The V gene is TRBV5-1, the J gene TRBJ2-2, with 9 bases identical to TRBD2. This CDR3 comprises 15 residues. Trimming took 1 base from V and 5 from J; bases not matched to a gene: 3. Germline V gene data show CDR1 as SGHRS and CDR2 as YFSETQ. The CDR3 protein is CASSLNLAGTGELFF. The CDR3 bases are TGCGCCAGCAGCTTGAACCTAGCGGGGACCGGGGAGCTGTTTTTT.

The gene calls are TRBV9 and TRBJ2-1; 8 bases fit TRBD2. In germline, CDR1 is SGDLS, CDR2 YYNGEE. Trimming took 0 bases from V and 8 from J; bases not matched to a gene: 4. CDR3 size: 14 residues. The CDR3 DNA follows: TGTGCCAGCAGCGTAGCGGGAGGGCCCGATGAGCAGTTCTTC. Protein sequence: CASSVAGGPDEQFF.

The sample holds one count of this clone. The rearrangement links TRBV30 to TRBJ2-3; D remains unclear. From germline, CDR1 is GTSNPN and CDR2 SVGIG (reference sequence). V lost 2 bases, J lost 0 bases, and 9 bases lay in between. The CDR3 loop spans 14 amino acids. The CDR3 sequence is CAWSSSFSTDTQYF. CDR3 coding DNA: TGTGCCTGGAGTTCCTCGTTTAGCACAGATACGCAGTATTTT.

The V gene is TRBV9, the J gene TRBJ2-7, with TRBD2 identical over 7 bases. V was pared by 1 base and J by 6 bases, with 4 bases of the junction left unmatched. The CDR3 is made up of 13 amino acids. Germline V gene data show CDR1 as SGDLS and CDR2 as YYNGEE. The CDR3 DNA is TGTGCCAGCAGCGTAAGCGGGGAGCGCGAGCAGTACTTC. Amino acids: CASSVSGEREQYF.

The rearrangement uses TRBV28 and TRBJ2-1; 7 nucleotides match TRBD2. The trim removed 3 bases at V and 0 bases at J, leaving 2 bases unmatched. There are 15 residues in the CDR3. Germline V gene lookup returns CDR1 MDHEN and CDR2 SYDVKM. The CDR3, as DNA: TGTGCCAGCAGTTTCTGGGGGGGCTCCTACAATGAGCAGTTCTTC. This sequence encodes CASSFWGGSYNEQFF.

The CDR3 loop reads CASSDARGQETQYF. The CDR3 nucleotides are TGTGCCAGCAGTGATGCTCGGGGGCAAGAGACCCAGTACTTC. This sequence joins TRBV2 and TRBJ2-5; tentatively, D is TRBD2 (6 bases). Looked up from germline, CDR1 is SNHLY and CDR2 is FYNNEI. The V end was cut by 3 bases, the J end by 2 bases, with 10 bases between. CDR3 length equals 14 residues.

This rearrangement joins TRBV6-5 to TRBJ1-2; D is unresolved. Trimming left V 2 bases short and J 4 bases short, with 14 bases between. CDR3 size: 15 residues. Germline V gene sequence: CDR1 MNHEY, CDR2 SVGAGI. Here the CDR3 reads CASSYGGSEVYGYTF. The CDR3 bases are TGTGCCAGCAGTTACGGTGGGTCGGAGGTCTATGGCTACACCTTC.